These 21 T cell receptor beta chains were sequenced from one sample in a study of T cell repertoires and HLA-DP antigens. The antigens for these receptors are not known. This table comes from immunoSEQ multiplex PCR, and its TCRdb copy is limited to in-frame clones, with some not included. The table records around 90,000 clones, about 89% of them present only once. Material: CD4+ T cells from PBMCs. These receptor sequences come from a man aged 45-65 years in good health and CMV-seronegative.

The chain is built from TRBV29-1 and TRBJ2-3; 8 bases agree with TRBD2. Germline values: CDR1 SQVTM, CDR2 ANQGSEA. V lost 6 bases, J lost 1 base, and 6 bases stayed unmatched. The CDR3 is made up of 14 amino acids. CDR3 sequence reads: CSVKSSGRTDTQYF. Here the CDR3 DNA reads TGCAGCGTAAAGTCTAGCGGGCGCACAGATACGCAGTATTTT.

The chain is built from TRBV29-1 and TRBJ2-6; D gene uncertain. CDR1 SQVTM and CDR2 ANQGSEA come from the germline V gene. With 6 bases removed from V and 1 base from J, the gap between germline ends came to 7 bases. The CDR3 consists of 13 residues. The DNA of the CDR3 is TGCAGCGTAGGGAATTCTGGGGCCAACGTCCTGACTTTC. This sequence encodes CSVGNSGANVLTF.

J is TRBJ1-4 and V is TRBV4-3; the D gene is possibly TRBD1 (5 bases). The CDR3 loop spans 17 amino acids. The V and J ends lost 0 bases and 1 base respectively, with 12 bases between them. Germline V gene lookup returns CDR1 LGHNA and CDR2 YSLEER. CDR3 loop: CASSQEGRLGTNEKLFF. CDR3 sequence (DNA): TGCGCCAGCAGCCAAGAGGGGCGCTTGGGAACTAATGAAAAACTGTTTTTT.

V and J are TRBV4-3 and TRBJ1-1, with D uncertain. CDR3 size: 13 residues. Germline CDR1 and CDR2: LGHNA and YSLEER. V lost 4 bases and J lost 6, with 12 bases in between. The CDR3 sequence is CASSPGLVPEAFF. CDR3 DNA sequence: TGCGCCAGCAGCCCAGGCCTTGTCCCTGAAGCTTTCTTT.

This clone was recorded once. The chain carries TRBV30 and TRBJ1-2, with 9 positions matching TRBD1. The trim removed 3 bases at V and 3 bases at J, leaving 5 bases unmatched. CDR1 is GTSNPN, CDR2 SVGIG, per germline (reference sequence). The CDR3 totals 14 residues. The CDR3 sequence: CAWSTGTGYYGYTF. The CDR3 DNA follows: TGTGCCTGGAGCACCGGGACAGGGTACTATGGCTACACCTTC.

This chain links TRBV28 with TRBJ2-4; D remains unclear. Germline V lookup: CDR1 MDHEN, CDR2 SYDVKM. This CDR3 contains 17 residues. Trimming took off 5 bases at V and 1 base at J, with 18 bases between the two ends. The CDR3 DNA reads TGTGCCAGCAGTGGAAGTGGGCCCCAGAGGGCCAAAAACATTCAGTACTTC. It specifies CASSGSGPQRAKNIQYF.

The chain couples TRBV7-9 to TRBJ2-3, with D uncertain. V lost 4 bases, J lost 1 base, and 6 bases lay in between. Germline V CDR1 and CDR2: SEHNR, FQNEAQ (reference sequence). This CDR3 comprises 13 residues. The CDR3 coding sequence is TGTGCCAGCAGCTCGTGGGGCACAGATACGCAGTATTTT. Encoded protein: CASSSWGTDTQYF.

This clone was counted between two and nine times. The rearrangement links TRBV6-5 to TRBJ1-4; possible D gene TRBD1, 6 bases. The CDR3 spans 14 residues. CDR1 is MNHEY, CDR2 SVGAGI, per germline. Between the trimmed V and J ends, which lost 3 bases and 5 bases, there was a span of 10 bases. The CDR3 reads CASSYQGYNEKLFF. In DNA form, the CDR3 reads TGTGCCAGCAGTTATCAGGGGTACAATGAAAAACTGTTTTTT.

Only one count was recorded for this clone. This chain joins TRBV5-1 and TRBJ1-2, with D hard to call. Between the trimmed V and J ends, which lost 0 bases and 0 bases, there was a span of 6 bases. The CDR3 extends over 14 amino acids. CDR1 is SGHRS and CDR2 is YFSETQ in the germline V gene. CDR3 nucleotides: TGCGCCAGCAGCTTGGCGCAAACTAACTATGGCTACACCTTC. Amino acids: CASSLAQTNYGYTF.

V is TRBV15 and J is TRBJ2-1; D is undetermined. V was trimmed by 0 bases and J by 6 bases, leaving 6 bases between them. The CDR3 has 13 amino acids. Germline loops: CDR1 LNHNV, CDR2 YYDKDF (reference sequence). DNA for the CDR3: TGTGCCACCAGCAGAGACAATGTCAATGAGCAGTTCTTC. It yields the protein CATSRDNVNEQFF.

The chain joins TRBV7-8 to TRBJ2-1, with unresolved D. Germline V gene data show CDR1 as SGHVS and CDR2 as FQNEAQ. The V end lost 5 bases, the J end lost 9 bases, and 11 bases lay between the germline ends. The CDR3 contains 12 residues. Here the CDR3 DNA reads TGTGCCAGCAGCCCCTCCCCGGGTGAGCAGTTCTTC. This encodes CASSPSPGEQFF. Using reference TRBV7-8 and TRBJ2-1 for the parts outside the CDR3, the full variable domain is GAGVSQSPRYKVAKRGQDVALRCDPISGHVSLFWYQQALGQGPEFLTYFQNEAQLDKSGLPSDRFFAERPEGSVSTLKIQRTQQEDSAVYLCASSPSPGEQFFGPGTRLTVL.

This clone was seen a handful of times. This chain connects TRBV2 to TRBJ1-6; D is unresolved. The CDR3 is 15 amino acids. The germline V gene encodes CDR1 SNHLY and CDR2 FYNNEI. V dropped 4 bases and J dropped 7 bases, with 14 bases sitting between them. CDR3 region: CASSGEVLGNSPLHF. The CDR3 DNA is TGTGCCAGCAGTGGCGAAGTACTAGGGAATTCACCCCTCCACTTT.

Points on this clone: The sample holds other DNA sequences that translate to the same CDR3. The chain employs TRBV28 and TRBJ2-7; D unresolved. The germline CDR1 and CDR2 sequences are MDHEN and SYDVKM. V lost 2 bases and J 2 bases, leaving 1 base between the germline ends. The CDR3 is 11 amino acids. The CDR3 here is CASSLTYEQYF. CDR3 DNA: TGTGCCAGCAGTTTAACCTACGAGCAGTACTTC.

The genes are TRBV14 and TRBJ1-1; D is ambiguous. V was cut by 0 bases and J by 1 base, with 6 bases left in between. The CDR3 is 14 residues long. Germline V CDR1 and CDR2: SGHDN, FVKESK. CDR3 nucleotides: TGTGCCAGCAGCCAAGATTACGGGAACACTGAAGCTTTCTTT. Its translation is CASSQDYGNTEAFF.

The CDR3 loop is CASSSRYPRQEKLFF. The CDR3 coding sequence is TGTGCCAGCAGTTCACGGTATCCCCGACAGGAAAAACTGTTTTTT. V is TRBV28 and J is TRBJ1-4, with a tentative D call TRBD1 (5 bases). Trimming pared 4 bases from V and 8 bases from J, leaving 17 bases between. Germline V gene lookup returns CDR1 MDHEN and CDR2 SYDVKM. The CDR3 runs 15 residues.

This sequence joins TRBV6-6 and TRBJ2-1, with D possibly being TRBD2 (5 bases). V was cut by 5 bases and J by 3 bases, with 11 bases left in between. Germline V gives CDR1 MNHNY, CDR2 SVGAGI (reference sequence). There are 14 residues in the CDR3. The chain's CDR3 is CASSTSRGYNEQFF. Written as DNA, the CDR3 is TGTGCCAGCAGTACAAGCCGGGGCTACAATGAGCAGTTCTTC.

With respect to this clone: The same CDR3 also results from other DNA sequences found in this sample. The chain carries TRBV9 and TRBJ1-3; D gene uncertain. CDR3 length: 14 residues. With 0 bases removed from V and 1 base from J, the gap between germline ends came to 5 bases. Germline V gene sequence: CDR1 SGDLS, CDR2 YYNGEE. The CDR3 DNA reads TGTGCCAGCAGCGTAGGGAGTTCTGGAAACACCATATATTTT. It yields the protein CASSVGSSGNTIYF.

This clone was observed a few times. V and J are TRBV7-9 and TRBJ2-4, with D unclear. V was trimmed by 1 base and J by 6 bases, leaving 10 bases between them. The CDR3 sequence is 14 residues long. CDR1 and CDR2 from the germline V gene are SEHNR and FQNEAQ (reference sequence). CDR3: CASSLESSVNIQYF. The CDR3 DNA is TGTGCCAGCAGCTTAGAGTCATCCGTAAACATTCAGTACTTC. Based on the CDR3 plus reference TRBV7-9 and TRBJ2-4, the full variable domain is DTGVSQNPRHKITKRGQNVTFRCDPISEHNRLYWYRQTLGQGPEFLTYFQNEAQLEKSRLLSDRFSAERPKGSFSTLEIQRTEQGDSAMYLCASSLESSVNIQYFGAGTRLSVL.

Here the CDR3 DNA reads TGTGCCAGCAGTTTATATGGCACGAGGGAGACCCAGTACTTC. Its translation: CASSLYGTRETQYF. The genes are TRBV27 and TRBJ2-5; the D is unclear. CDR1 is MNHEY, CDR2 SMNVEV, per germline (reference sequence). V was clipped by 1 base and J by 5 bases, with 11 bases between them. This CDR3 is 14 amino acids long.

The chain has TRBV7-6 and TRBJ1-5, with TRBD1 matching 7 bases. The CDR3 extends over 16 amino acids. Germline V gives CDR1 SGHVS, CDR2 FNYEAQ. The V gene end was trimmed by 4 bases and the J gene end by 5 bases; junction bases not matched to a gene: 11. The CDR3: CASSSRPQGVDQPQHF. The CDR3 nucleotides read TGTGCCAGCAGCTCCCGACCGCAGGGGGTCGATCAGCCCCAGCATTTT.

The chain recombines TRBV30 with TRBJ2-3, with TRBD2 matching 11 bases. CDR1 is GTSNPN and CDR2 is SVGIG in the germline V gene (reference sequence). This CDR3 spans 15 amino acids. J gave up 2 bases and V 4 bases, and 5 bases lay outside the gene matches. In nucleotides, the CDR3 is TGTGCCTGGATTAGCGGGGGGGCCCCCACAGATACGCAGTATTTT. Amino acid sequence: CAWISGGAPTDTQYF.